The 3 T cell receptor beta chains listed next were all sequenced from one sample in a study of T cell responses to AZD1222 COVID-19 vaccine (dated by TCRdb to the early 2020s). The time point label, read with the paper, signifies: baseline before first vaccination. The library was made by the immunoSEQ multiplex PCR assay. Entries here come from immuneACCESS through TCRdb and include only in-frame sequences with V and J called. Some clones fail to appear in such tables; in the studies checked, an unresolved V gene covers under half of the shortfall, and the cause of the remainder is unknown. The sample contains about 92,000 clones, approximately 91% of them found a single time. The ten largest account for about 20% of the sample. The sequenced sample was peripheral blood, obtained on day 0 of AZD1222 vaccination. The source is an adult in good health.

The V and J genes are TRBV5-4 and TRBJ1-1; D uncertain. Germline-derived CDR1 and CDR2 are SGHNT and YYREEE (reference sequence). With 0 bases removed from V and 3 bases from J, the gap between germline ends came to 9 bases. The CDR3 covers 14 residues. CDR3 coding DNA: TGTGCCAGCAGCTTGGGGGCGCGAGACACTGAAGCTTTCTTT. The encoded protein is CASSLGARDTEAFF.

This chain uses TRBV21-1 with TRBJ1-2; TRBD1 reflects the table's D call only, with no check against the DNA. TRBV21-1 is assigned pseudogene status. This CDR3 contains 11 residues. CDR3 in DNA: TGTGCCAGCAGGGCCGCAGTGGGCTACACCTTC. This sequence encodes CASRAAVGYTF.

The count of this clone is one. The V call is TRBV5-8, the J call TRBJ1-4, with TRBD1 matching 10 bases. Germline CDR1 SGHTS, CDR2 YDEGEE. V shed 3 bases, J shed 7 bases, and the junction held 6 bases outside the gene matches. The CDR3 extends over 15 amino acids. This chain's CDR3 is CASSWLTGGIEKLFF. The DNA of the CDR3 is TGTGCCAGCAGCTGGTTGACAGGGGGCATTGAAAAACTGTTTTTT. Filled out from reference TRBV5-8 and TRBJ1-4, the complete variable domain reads EAGVTQSPTHLIKTRGQQATLRCSPISGHTSVYWYQQALGLGLQFLLWYDEGEERNRGNFPPRFSGRQFPNYSSELNVNALELEDSALYLCASSWLTGGIEKLFFGSGTQLSVL.